What follows are 12 T cell receptor beta chains derived from one specimen sequenced in a study of blood T cell repertoires in COVID-19 (dated by TCRdb to between 2020 and 2021). The protocol used for the library was the immunoSEQ multiplex PCR assay. Imported from immuneACCESS, the table was reduced by TCRdb to in-frame sequences with V and J called. These copies leave out some clones; in studies compared against another copy, an unresolved V gene accounts for under half, and the cause of the remainder is not known. This sample gives hundreds of thousands of clones in total; 85% of them show up just once. Of the sample, approximately 5.1% falls within the top ten clones. The sequenced sample consisted of peripheral blood. All receptors come from a man between 50 and 59 years old with active or convalescent COVID-19.

The chain recombines TRBV19 with TRBJ1-2; a weak D match, TRBD1 (6 bases). There are 14 residues in the CDR3. Looked up from germline, CDR1 is LNHDA and CDR2 is SQIVND (reference sequence). Trimming pared 6 bases from V and 4 bases from J, leaving 15 bases between. This CDR3 reads CASRDEGDGYGYTF. The DNA of the CDR3 is TGTGCCAGTAGAGACGAGGGGGACGGCTATGGCTACACCTTC. The variable domain in full, completed from reference TRBV19 and TRBJ1-2, reads DGGITQSPKYLFRKEGQNVTLSCEQNLNHDAMYWYRQDPGQGLRLIYYSQIVNDFQKGDIAEGYSVSREKKESFPLTVTSAQKNPTAFYLCASRDEGDGYGYTFGSGTRLTVV.

This chain links TRBV7-9 with TRBJ1-1; possibly TRBD1 for D (5 bases). This CDR3 contains 17 residues. Germline V gives CDR1 SEHNR, CDR2 FQNEAQ (reference sequence). With 5 bases removed from V and 3 bases from J, the gap between germline ends came to 22 bases. CDR3 DNA: TGTGCCAGCAGCCAAAGGAGGGGCGGCACACCGGACACTGAAGCTTTCTTT. Translation gives CASSQRRGGTPDTEAFF.

This clone has more than one count but fewer than ten. The chain is built from TRBV19 and TRBJ2-1; D not resolved. The V gene's germline CDR1 is LNHDA and CDR2 SQIVND (reference sequence). Trimming pared 5 bases from V and 9 bases from J, leaving 17 bases between. This CDR3 spans 14 amino acids. In DNA, the CDR3 is TGTGCCAGTAGTCCGTTCAGACGGAGTATTGAGCAGTTCTTC. Translation gives CASSPFRRSIEQFF. Together with reference TRBV19 and TRBJ2-1, the CDR3 gives the full variable domain: DGGITQSPKYLFRKEGQNVTLSCEQNLNHDAMYWYRQDPGQGLRLIYYSQIVNDFQKGDIAEGYSVSREKKESFPLTVTSAQKNPTAFYLCASSPFRRSIEQFFGPGTRLTVL.

CDR3 coding DNA: TGTGCCAGCAGCCCTCGGTTGGGTAGCGGGAGGGCCACACGTGAGCAGTTCTTC. Translation gives CASSPRLGSGRATREQFF. The chain couples TRBV5-6 to TRBJ2-1, with 11 nucleotides matching TRBD2. The trim removed 4 bases at V and 9 bases at J, leaving 18 bases unmatched. There are 18 residues in the CDR3. Germline CDR1 and CDR2: SGHDT and YYEEEE.

J is TRBJ2-1 and V is TRBV21-1; the table assigns TRBD2, which was not confirmed against the DNA. TRBV21-1 has pseudogene status. The CDR3 has 22 amino acids. In DNA, the CDR3 is TGTGCCAGCAGCAAGTTGGTCTTTGGGGCTAGCGGGAGAGCCTATTGGTACAATGAGCAGTTCTTC. It is translated as CASSKLVFGASGRAYWYNEQFF.

This clone was detected only once. The chain has TRBV5-1 and TRBJ2-3, with 7 bases lining up with TRBD1. The CDR3 is 15 amino acids. Looked up from germline, CDR1 is SGHRS and CDR2 is YFSETQ. J lost 0 bases, V lost 4 bases, and 5 bases had no gene match. Here the CDR3 reads CASSIGQVSTDTQYF. CDR3 coding DNA: TGCGCCAGCAGCATTGGACAGGTTAGCACAGATACGCAGTATTTT.

This chain connects TRBV5-1 to TRBJ1-1, with D unresolved. The CDR3 covers 11 residues. V was shortened by 4 bases and J by 11 bases, with 12 bases between the two germline ends. Germline CDR1 reads SGHRS; CDR2 reads YFSETQ. The CDR3 reads CASSGTWEAFF. DNA for the CDR3: TGCGCCAGCAGCGGTACCTGGGAGGCTTTCTTT.

This rearrangement joins TRBV5-1 to TRBJ1-1; maybe TRBD1 (5 bases). This CDR3 spans 14 amino acids. The ends were cut back, 2 bases at V and 1 base at J, with 9 bases in the middle. CDR1 is SGHRS and CDR2 is YFSETQ in the germline V gene. The DNA of the CDR3 is TGCGCCAGCAGCTTCCGAGACAGGAACACTGAAGCTTTCTTT. Encoded protein: CASSFRDRNTEAFF.

This chain links TRBV11-2 with TRBJ2-1; 7 bases line up with TRBD2. This CDR3 region has 15 residues. Germline V lookup: CDR1 SGHAT, CDR2 FQNNGV. After removal of 0 bases from V and 4 bases from J, the junction contained 3 bases not matched to a gene. The CDR3 nucleotides are TGTGCCAGCAGCTTAGAAAGCGGGGCTTACAATGAGCAGTTCTTC. Protein: CASSLESGAYNEQFF.

This clone was seen just once. CDR3 loop: CSARSRTEAFF. The CDR3 region has the DNA TGCAGTGCTAGGTCGAGGACTGAAGCTTTCTTT. The chain uses TRBV20-1 and TRBJ1-1, with D uncertain. V was trimmed by 3 bases and J by 5 bases, leaving 7 bases between them. The CDR3 is 11 amino acids. In germline, CDR1 is DFQATT, CDR2 SNEGSKA (reference sequence).

The rearrangement joins TRBV5-1 to TRBJ2-7; 7 bases are a match to TRBD2. Per germline, CDR1 SGHRS and CDR2 YFSETQ. J was trimmed by 5 bases and V by 0 bases; bases with no gene match: 11. This CDR3 spans 16 amino acids. The CDR3 reads CASSLEAVGGMHEQYF. Written as DNA, the CDR3 is TGCGCCAGCAGCTTGGAAGCGGTCGGGGGGATGCACGAGCAGTACTTC.

The genes are TRBV29-1 and TRBJ2-2, with 8 bases identical to TRBD1. CDR1 SQVTM and CDR2 ANQGSEA come from the germline V gene. The CDR3 covers 13 residues. V dropped 3 bases and J dropped 6; count of bases not matched to a gene: 3. The CDR3 DNA reads as TGCAGCGTTGAGCTACAGGGGGCCGGGGAGCTGTTTTTT. This encodes CSVELQGAGELFF.